This T cell receptor beta chain appears in the sequencing data of a study of regulatory dendritic cells for organ transplantation. With regard to this clone: Its target is not known.

Points from the study as a whole: Among resting subsets, memory CD8+ cells contained the most alloreactive clonotypes. Memory CD8+ T cells were the most oligoclonal; naive cells were highly diverse. Mature dendritic cells appeared to drive more memory CD8+ clonal expansion than regulatory ones. Between individuals, the alloreactive memory CD8+ T cell pool differed considerably.

The V gene's germline CDR1 is ENHRY and CDR2 SYGVKD. The trim removed 3 bases at V and 1 base at J, leaving 7 bases unmatched. This CDR3 spans 17 amino acids. Measured with immunoSEQ multiplex PCR; TCRdb has only the in-frame clones, and not every one. The data contain under 45,000 clones, 85% to 90% of them singletons. The clonotype comes from a human donor in good health. The chain links TRBV10-3 to TRBJ2-5; 11 bases line up with TRBD2. Input material: naive CD4+ T cells from blood. The subset was: CD45RA+ naive T cells. CDR3 in DNA: TGTGCCATCAGTGACCGACTAGCGGGGTCCTTCCAAGAGACCCAGTACTTC. It specifies CAISDRLAGSFQETQYF.